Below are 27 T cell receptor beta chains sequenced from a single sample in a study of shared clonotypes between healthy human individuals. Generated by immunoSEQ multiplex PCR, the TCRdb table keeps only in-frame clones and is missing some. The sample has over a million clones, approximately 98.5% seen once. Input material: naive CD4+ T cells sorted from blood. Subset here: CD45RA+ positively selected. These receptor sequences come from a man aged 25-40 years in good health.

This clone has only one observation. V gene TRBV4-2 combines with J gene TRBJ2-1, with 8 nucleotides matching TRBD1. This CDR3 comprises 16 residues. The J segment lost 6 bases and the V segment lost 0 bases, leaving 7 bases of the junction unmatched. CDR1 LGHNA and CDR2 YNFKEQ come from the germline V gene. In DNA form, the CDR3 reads TGTGCCAGCAGCCAAGAGGCCAGGGGGCTGAGCAATGAGCAGTTCTTC. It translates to CASSQEARGLSNEQFF.

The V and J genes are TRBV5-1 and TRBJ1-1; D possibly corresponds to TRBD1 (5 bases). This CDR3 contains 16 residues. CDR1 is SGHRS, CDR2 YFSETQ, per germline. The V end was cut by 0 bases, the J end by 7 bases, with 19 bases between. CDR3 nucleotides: TGCGCCAGCAGCTTGGGCTCACTAAGGTTGAGGGGTGAAGCTTTCTTT. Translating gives CASSLGSLRLRGEAFF.

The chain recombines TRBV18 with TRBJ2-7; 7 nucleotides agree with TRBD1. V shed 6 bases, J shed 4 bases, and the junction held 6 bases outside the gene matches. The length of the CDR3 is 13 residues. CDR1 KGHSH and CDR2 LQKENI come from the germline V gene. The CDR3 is CASSETGLYEQYF. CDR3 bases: TGTGCCAGCTCGGAGACAGGGCTGTACGAGCAGTACTTC.

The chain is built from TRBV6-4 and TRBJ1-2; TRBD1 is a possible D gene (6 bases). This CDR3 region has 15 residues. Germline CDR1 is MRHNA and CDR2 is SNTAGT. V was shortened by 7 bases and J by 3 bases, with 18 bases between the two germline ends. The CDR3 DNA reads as TGTGCCAGCACTCCGATCAGGGGCGAGGACTATGGCTACACCTTC. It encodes CASTPIRGEDYGYTF.

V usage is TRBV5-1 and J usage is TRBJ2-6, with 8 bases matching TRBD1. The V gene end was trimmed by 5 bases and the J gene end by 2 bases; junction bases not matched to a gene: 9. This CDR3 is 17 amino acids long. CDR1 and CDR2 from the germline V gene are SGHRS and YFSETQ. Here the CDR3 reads CASRRGQGSPGANVLTF. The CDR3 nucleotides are TGCGCCAGCAGGCGAGGACAGGGATCGCCTGGGGCCAACGTCCTGACTTTC.

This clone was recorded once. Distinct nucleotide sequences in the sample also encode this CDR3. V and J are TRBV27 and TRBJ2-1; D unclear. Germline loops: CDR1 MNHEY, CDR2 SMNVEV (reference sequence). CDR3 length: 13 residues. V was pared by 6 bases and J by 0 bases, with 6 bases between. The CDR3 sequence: CASRSSSYNEQFF. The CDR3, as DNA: TGTGCCAGCAGGTCGTCCTCCTACAATGAGCAGTTCTTC.

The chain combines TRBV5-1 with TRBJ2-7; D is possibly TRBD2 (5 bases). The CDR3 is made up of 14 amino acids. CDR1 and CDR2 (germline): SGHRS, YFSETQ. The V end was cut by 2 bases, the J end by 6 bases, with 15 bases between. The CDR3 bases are TGCGCCAGCAGCTTTAGAGATCCGGGGAGCGAGCAGTACTTC. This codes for CASSFRDPGSEQYF. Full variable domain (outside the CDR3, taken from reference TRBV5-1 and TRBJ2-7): KAGVTQTPRYLIKTRGQQVTLSCSPISGHRSVSWYQQTPGQGLQFLFEYFSETQRNKGNFPGRFSGRQFSNSRSEMNVSTLELGDSALYLCASSFRDPGSEQYFGPGTRLTVT.

CDR3 in amino acids: CASRKVGGISNVLTF. The DNA of the CDR3 is TGTGCCAGCAGAAAGGTCGGGGGTATTTCCAACGTCCTGACTTTC. The chain uses TRBV5-8 and TRBJ2-6; TRBD2 is a possible D gene (6 bases). Germline loops: CDR1 SGHTS, CDR2 YDEGEE. V lost 5 bases and J 8 bases, leaving 17 bases between the germline ends. The CDR3 has 15 amino acids.

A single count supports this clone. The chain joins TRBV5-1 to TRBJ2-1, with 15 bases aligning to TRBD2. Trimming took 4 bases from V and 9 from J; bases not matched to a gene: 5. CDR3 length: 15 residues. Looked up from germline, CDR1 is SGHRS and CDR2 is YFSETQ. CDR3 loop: CASSAGLAGGTEQFF. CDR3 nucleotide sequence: TGCGCCAGCAGCGCGGGACTAGCGGGAGGAACTGAGCAGTTCTTC.

The CDR3 sequence: CASSYSGAENTEAFF. The CDR3 bases are TGTGCCAGCAGTTACTCTGGGGCAGAGAACACTGAAGCTTTCTTT. The rearrangement joins TRBV6-6 to TRBJ1-1; TRBD1 might be the D (5 bases). Germline values: CDR1 MNHNY, CDR2 SVGAGI (reference sequence). Trimming pared 0 bases from V and 1 base from J, leaving 9 bases between. CDR3 length: 15 amino acids.

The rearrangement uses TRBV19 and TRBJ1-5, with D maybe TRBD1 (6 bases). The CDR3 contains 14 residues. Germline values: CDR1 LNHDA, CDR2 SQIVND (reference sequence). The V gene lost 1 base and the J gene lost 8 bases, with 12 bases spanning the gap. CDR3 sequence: CASSIAGTIKPQHF. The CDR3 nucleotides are TGTGCCAGTAGTATAGCCGGGACAATTAAGCCCCAGCATTTT.

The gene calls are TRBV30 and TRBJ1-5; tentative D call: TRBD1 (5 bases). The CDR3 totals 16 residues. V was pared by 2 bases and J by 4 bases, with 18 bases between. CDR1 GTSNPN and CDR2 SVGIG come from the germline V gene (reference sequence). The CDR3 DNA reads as TGTGCCTGGAGTCCCCCCTATCGGGGGATGAATCAGCCCCAGCATTTT. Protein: CAWSPPYRGMNQPQHF.

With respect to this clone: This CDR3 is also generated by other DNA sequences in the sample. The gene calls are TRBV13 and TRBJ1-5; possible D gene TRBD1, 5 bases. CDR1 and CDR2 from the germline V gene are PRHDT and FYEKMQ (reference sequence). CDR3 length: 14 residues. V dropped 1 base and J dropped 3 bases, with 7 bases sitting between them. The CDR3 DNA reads TGTGCCAGCAGCTTAGCAGGGTCCAATCAGCCCCAGCATTTT. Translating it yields CASSLAGSNQPQHF.

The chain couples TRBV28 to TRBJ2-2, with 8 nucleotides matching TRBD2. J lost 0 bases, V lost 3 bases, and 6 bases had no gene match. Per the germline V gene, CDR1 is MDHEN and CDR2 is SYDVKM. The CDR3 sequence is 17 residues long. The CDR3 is CASSLDGLAANTGELFF. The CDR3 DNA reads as TGTGCCAGCAGTTTGGATGGACTAGCCGCGAACACCGGGGAGCTGTTTTTT.

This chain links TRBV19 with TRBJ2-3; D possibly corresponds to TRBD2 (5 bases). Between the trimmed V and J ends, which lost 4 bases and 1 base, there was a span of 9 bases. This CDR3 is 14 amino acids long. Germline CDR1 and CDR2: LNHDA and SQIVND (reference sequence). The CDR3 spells CASSSRTGTDTQYF. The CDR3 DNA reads TGTGCCAGTAGTAGCCGGACTGGCACAGATACGCAGTATTTT.

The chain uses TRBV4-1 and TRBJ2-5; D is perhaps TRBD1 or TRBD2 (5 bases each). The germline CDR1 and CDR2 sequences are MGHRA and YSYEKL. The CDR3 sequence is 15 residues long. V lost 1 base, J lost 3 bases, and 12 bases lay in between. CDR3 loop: CASSQVGTTKETQYF. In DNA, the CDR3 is TGCGCCAGCAGCCAAGTAGGGACCACCAAAGAGACCCAGTACTTC.

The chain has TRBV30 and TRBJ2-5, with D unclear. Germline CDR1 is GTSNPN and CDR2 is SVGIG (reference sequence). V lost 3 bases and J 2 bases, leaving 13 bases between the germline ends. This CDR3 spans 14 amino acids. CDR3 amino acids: CAWSHLGDQETQYF. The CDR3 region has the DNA TGTGCCTGGAGCCACCTTGGCGATCAAGAGACCCAGTACTTC.

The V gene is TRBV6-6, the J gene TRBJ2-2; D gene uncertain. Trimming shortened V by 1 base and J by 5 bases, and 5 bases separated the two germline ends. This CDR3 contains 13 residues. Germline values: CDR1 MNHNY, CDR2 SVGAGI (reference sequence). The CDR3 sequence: CASSYYRTGELFF. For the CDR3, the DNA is TGTGCCAGCAGTTACTATAGGACCGGGGAGCTGTTTTTT.

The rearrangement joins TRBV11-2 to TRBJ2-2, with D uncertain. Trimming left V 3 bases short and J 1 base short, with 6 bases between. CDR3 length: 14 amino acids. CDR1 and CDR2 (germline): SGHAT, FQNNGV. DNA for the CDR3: TGTGCCAGCAGCTTCCTGAGGAACACCGGGGAGCTGTTTTTT. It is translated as CASSFLRNTGELFF.

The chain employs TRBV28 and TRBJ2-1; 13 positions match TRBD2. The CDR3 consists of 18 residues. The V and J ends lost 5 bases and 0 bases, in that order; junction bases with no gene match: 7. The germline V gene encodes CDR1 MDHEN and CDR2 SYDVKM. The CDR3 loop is CASSPGLAGKSSYNEQFF. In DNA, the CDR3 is TGTGCCAGCAGTCCGGGACTAGCGGGAAAGAGCTCCTACAATGAGCAGTTCTTC.

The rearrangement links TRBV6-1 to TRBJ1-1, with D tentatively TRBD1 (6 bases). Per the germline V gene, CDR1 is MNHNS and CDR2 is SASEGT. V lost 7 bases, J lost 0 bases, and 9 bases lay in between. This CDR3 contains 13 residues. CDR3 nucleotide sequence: TGTGCCAGCACAGGGACAATGAACACTGAAGCTTTCTTT. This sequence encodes CASTGTMNTEAFF.

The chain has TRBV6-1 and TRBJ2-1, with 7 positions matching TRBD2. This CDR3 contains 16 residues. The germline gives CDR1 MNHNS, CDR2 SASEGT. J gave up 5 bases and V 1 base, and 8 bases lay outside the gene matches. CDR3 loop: CASSEDRSRGDNEQFF. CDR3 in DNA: TGTGCCAGCAGTGAAGATCGATCACGGGGGGACAATGAGCAGTTCTTC.

In DNA form, the CDR3 reads TGTGCCAGCAGCTTTGCTTCAATAGCCAAAAACATTCAGTACTTC. Translating it yields CASSFASIAKNIQYF. The V call is TRBV11-2, the J call TRBJ2-4; D ambiguous. The germline V gene encodes CDR1 SGHAT and CDR2 FQNNGV. Trimming shortened V by 3 bases and J by 0 bases, and 9 bases separated the two germline ends. The CDR3 consists of 15 residues.

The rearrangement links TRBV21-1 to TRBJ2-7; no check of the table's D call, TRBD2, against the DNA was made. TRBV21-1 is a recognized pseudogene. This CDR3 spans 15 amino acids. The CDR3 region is CASSKLIEARYEQYF. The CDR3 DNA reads TGTGCCAGCAGCAAACTTATCGAGGCCCGGTACGAGCAGTACTTC.

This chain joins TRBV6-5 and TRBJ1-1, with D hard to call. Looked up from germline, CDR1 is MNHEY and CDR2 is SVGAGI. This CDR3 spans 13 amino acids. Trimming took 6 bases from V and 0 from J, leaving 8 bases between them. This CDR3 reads CASRPTVNTEAFF. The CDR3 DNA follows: TGTGCCAGCAGGCCGACTGTGAACACTGAAGCTTTCTTT.

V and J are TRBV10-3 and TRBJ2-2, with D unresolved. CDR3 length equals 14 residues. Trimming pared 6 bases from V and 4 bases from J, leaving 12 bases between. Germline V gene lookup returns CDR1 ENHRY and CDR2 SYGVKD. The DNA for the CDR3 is TGTGCCATCAGGGCTGGGCAGCCCACCGGGGAGCTGTTTTTT. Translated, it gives CAIRAGQPTGELFF.

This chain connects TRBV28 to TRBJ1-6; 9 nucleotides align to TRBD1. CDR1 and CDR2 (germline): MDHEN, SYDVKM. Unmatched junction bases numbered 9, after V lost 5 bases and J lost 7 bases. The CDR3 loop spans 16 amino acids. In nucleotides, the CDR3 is TGTGCCAGCAGTCCTAGAATCGGACAGGGGAATTCACCCCTCCACTTT. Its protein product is CASSPRIGQGNSPLHF. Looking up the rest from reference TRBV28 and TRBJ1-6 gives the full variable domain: DVKVTQSSRYLVKRTGEKVFLECVQDMDHENMFWYRQDPGLGLRLIYFSYDVKMKEKGDIPEGYSVSREKKERFSLILESASTNQTSMYLCASSPRIGQGNSPLHFGNGTRLTVT.